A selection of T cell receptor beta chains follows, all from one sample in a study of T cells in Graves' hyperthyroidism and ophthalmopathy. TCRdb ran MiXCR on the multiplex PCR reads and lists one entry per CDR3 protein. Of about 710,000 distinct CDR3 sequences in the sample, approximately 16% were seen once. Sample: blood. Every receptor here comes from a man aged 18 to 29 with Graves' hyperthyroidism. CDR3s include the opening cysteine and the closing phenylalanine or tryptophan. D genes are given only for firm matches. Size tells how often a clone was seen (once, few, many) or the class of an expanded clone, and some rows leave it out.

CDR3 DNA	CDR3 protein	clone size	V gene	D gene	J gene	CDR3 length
TGTGCCAGCAGCTTAATCGAAAGTCAGCCCCAGCATTTT	CASSLIESQPQHF	.	TRBV7-8	.	TRBJ1-5	13
TGTGCCAGCAGCTTAACTAGCGGCCTCTCCTACAATGAGCAGTTCTTC	CASSLTSGLSYNEQFF	many	TRBV7-3	.	TRBJ2-1	16
TGCAGTGCTAGAGATCGACTAGCCGCCAATGAGCAGTTCTTC	CSARDRLAANEQFF	many	TRBV20-1	TRBD2	TRBJ2-1	14
TGTGCCAGCAGCCAATCGCCTAGCGGTTCCTACGAGCAGTACTTC	CASSQSPSGSYEQYF	.	TRBV3-1	TRBD2	TRBJ2-7	15
TGTGCCAGCAGCTTAGGGTCCCTGACAGGCACCACAGGGCAGTACTTC	CASSLGSLTGTTGQYF	.	TRBV7-6	.	TRBJ2-7	16
TGTGCCAGCAGTTTGGGCGGGAGACCCTACAATGAGCAGTTCTTC	CASSLGGRPYNEQFF	.	TRBV28	TRBD2	TRBJ2-1	15
TGCGCCAGCAGCTTGGTTCCGGATTCCTACGAGCAGTACTTC	CASSLVPDSYEQYF	.	TRBV5-1	.	TRBJ2-7	14
TGTGCCACCCCCCTAGGGGGAGTATTTACAGATACGCAGTATTTT	CATPLGGVFTDTQYF	few	TRBV24-1	.	TRBJ2-3	15
TGCGCCAGCAGTCGGGAGAGGCTAGATACGCAGTATTTT	CASSRERLDTQYF	few	TRBV5-1	.	TRBJ2-3	13
TGTGCCAGCAGCTTAGGTGGGACTAACTATGGCTACACCTTC	CASSLGGTNYGYTF	many	TRBV7-9	.	TRBJ1-2	14
TGTGCCAGCAGCCGCCGAGCGGCCAGGGGAAGGTACGAGCAGTACTTC	CASSRRAARGRYEQYF	many	TRBV3-1	.	TRBJ2-7	16
TGTGCCAGCAGCTTGGCCGAGCGGAGATCCTACAATGAGCAGTTCTTC	CASSLAERRSYNEQFF	.	TRBV7-9	.	TRBJ2-1	16
TGTGCCAGCACCTATTCGGGGGCCAACGTCCTGACTTTC	CASTYSGANVLTF	many	TRBV2	.	TRBJ2-6	13
TGCAGTGTCAAGATACCGGGACCATCCTACGAGCAGTACTTC	CSVKIPGPSYEQYF	many	TRBV20-1	.	TRBJ2-7	14
TGTGCCAGCTCACCTTCCGGGACAGGGGTCCTCGTCGGAAACACCATATATTTT	CASSPSGTGVLVGNTIYF	.	TRBV18	TRBD1	TRBJ1-3	18
TGTGCCAGCAGCCAAATAGCGGGAGTTATCGATGAGCAGTTCTTC	CASSQIAGVIDEQFF	.	TRBV4-2	TRBD2	TRBJ2-1	15
TGTGCCAGCAGGGCCACAGGGGGCGCAGGCGGCGAGCAGTACTTC	CASRATGGAGGEQYF	many	TRBV2	TRBD1	TRBJ2-7	15
TGTGCCAGCAGCCTGAAGGGTGACAGGGTTCATGGCTACACCTTC	CASSLKGDRVHGYTF	.	TRBV7-8	TRBD1	TRBJ1-2	15
TGTGCCAGCAGTCCTTCTAGCGGGAGGGCGAGAACCGGGGAGCTGTTTTTT	CASSPSSGRARTGELFF	many	TRBV28	TRBD2	TRBJ2-2	17
TGTGCCAGCAGCTTGTACGAGGGGGCAGGCTATGGCTACACCTTC	CASSLYEGAGYGYTF	few	TRBV5-8	TRBD1	TRBJ1-2	15
TGTGCCAGCAGTTACCGACCCGGACCGGGGGATACGCAGTATTTT	CASSYRPGPGDTQYF	.	TRBV6-6	.	TRBJ2-3	15
TGCAGTGCTAGAGAAGGGGGACAGGGGGCTAATGAAAAACTGTTTTTT	CSAREGGQGANEKLFF	.	TRBV20-1	TRBD1	TRBJ1-4	16
TGTGCCAGCAGCCTTTTCGGAGGCCCCGGAACAGATACGCAGTATTTT	CASSLFGGPGTDTQYF	many	TRBV7-2	.	TRBJ2-3	16
TGTGCCAGCAGCTTAGCACTTCGGGAGGCGTATACGCAGTATTTT	CASSLALREAYTQYF	many	TRBV7-2	TRBD2	TRBJ2-3	15
TGTGCCAGCAGCAAGGACTCAGATACGCAGTATTTT	CASSKDSDTQYF	many	TRBV28	.	TRBJ2-3	12
TGTGCCAGCTCCCCCTTTGGGGGGTCGAACACCGGGGAGCTGTTTTTT	CASSPFGGSNTGELFF	few	TRBV7-6	.	TRBJ2-2	16
TGCAGCGTTGTGGGCGGGAGGGCCTCCTACAATGAGCAGTTCTTC	CSVVGGRASYNEQFF	few	TRBV29-1	TRBD2	TRBJ2-1	15
TGTGCCAGTAGTATAGCTAGCGGGGCCTACAATGAGCAGTTCTTC	CASSIASGAYNEQFF	.	TRBV19	TRBD2	TRBJ2-1	15
TGTGCCAGCTCACCAGCGGACGGCTACGAGCAGTACTTC	CASSPADGYEQYF	many	TRBV18	.	TRBJ2-7	13
TGTGCCATCAGTGAGGTCACGAGAAGGAGCGGTAGCACAGATACGCAGTATTTT	CAISEVTRRSGSTDTQYF	.	TRBV10-3	.	TRBJ2-3	18
TGTGCCAGTAGTATGACAAACTCTGGGGCCAACGTCCTGACTTTC	CASSMTNSGANVLTF	.	TRBV19	.	TRBJ2-6	15
TGCAGCGCCAGACTAGCGGGAGGGGAGCAGTTCTTC	CSARLAGGEQFF	.	TRBV29-1	TRBD2	TRBJ2-1	12
TGTGCCAGCAGTATCGGACTAGCGGGGTTCTCCTACGAGCAGTACTTC	CASSIGLAGFSYEQYF	many	TRBV28	TRBD2	TRBJ2-7	16
TGTGCCAGCAGTCGGCCGGGACAGGTGGGATCTGGGGCCAACGTCCTGACTTTC	CASSRPGQVGSGANVLTF	many	TRBV2	TRBD1	TRBJ2-6	18
TGTGCCAGCAGCGTCAGACAGGAACAAGAGACCCAGTACTTC	CASSVRQEQETQYF	.	TRBV9	.	TRBJ2-5	14
TGCAGCGTTGGGCAGGGCGGAGGGCAGCCCCAGCATTTT	CSVGQGGGQPQHF	many	TRBV29-1	.	TRBJ1-5	13
TGTGCCAGCAGCTTGCTCCCAACCGGGACAGGTCACGGCTACACCTTC	CASSLLPTGTGHGYTF	many	TRBV5-5	TRBD1	TRBJ1-2	16
TGTGCCAGTAGTCTACAGACTAGCGGGAGCTCCTACGAGCAGTACTTC	CASSLQTSGSSYEQYF	.	TRBV19	TRBD2	TRBJ2-7	16
TGTGCCAGCAGCTCCGAGCGGGTTGGGGACAGCCATGGCTACACCTTC	CASSSERVGDSHGYTF	many	TRBV7-9	TRBD1	TRBJ1-2	16
TGTGCCAGTAGTATTGGGGAGTTCTCTGGAAACACCATATATTTT	CASSIGEFSGNTIYF	.	TRBV19	.	TRBJ1-3	15